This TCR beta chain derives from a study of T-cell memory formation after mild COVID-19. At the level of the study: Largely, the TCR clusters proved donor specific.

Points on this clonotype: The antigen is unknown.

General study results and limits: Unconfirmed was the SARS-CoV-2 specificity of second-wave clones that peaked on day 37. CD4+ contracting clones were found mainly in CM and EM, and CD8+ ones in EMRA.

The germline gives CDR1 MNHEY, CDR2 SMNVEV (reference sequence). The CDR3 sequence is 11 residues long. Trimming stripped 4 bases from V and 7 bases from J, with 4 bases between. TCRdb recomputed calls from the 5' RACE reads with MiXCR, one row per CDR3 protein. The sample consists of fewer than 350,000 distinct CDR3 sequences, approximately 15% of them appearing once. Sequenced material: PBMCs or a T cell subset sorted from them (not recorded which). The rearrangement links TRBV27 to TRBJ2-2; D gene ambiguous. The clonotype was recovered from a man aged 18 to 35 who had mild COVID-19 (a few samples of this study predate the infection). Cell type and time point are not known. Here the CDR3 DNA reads TGTGCCAGCAGTTGGGGCGGGGAGCTGTTTTTT. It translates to CASSWGGELFF.